This T cell receptor beta chain was observed in a study of cytomegalovirus exposure and HLA in healthy donors. Broader study findings: Available immune exposure information was restricted to CMV serostatus only. In a later analysis, specific HLA alleles were associated with 15,000 or so TCR beta sequences at a 0.05 false discovery rate.

The PCR contained 60 Vbeta and 13 Jbeta primers. Sequencing was performed with immunoSEQ multiplex PCR; in TCRdb, only in-frame clones are kept and a portion is missing. The profile shows under 200,000 clones, 80% of them singletons. As for the donors, each was a healthy bone marrow donor. The CDR3 consists of 15 residues. Points on this clone: What it recognizes is unknown.

This sequence joins TRBV12-2 and TRBJ1-6. TRBV12-2 is shown as a pseudogene. The source is a man aged 40-49 years in good health and CMV-seropositive. What was sequenced was PBMCs. The CDR3 DNA follows: TGTGCAAGTCGCTTACGGCACCCCAGCGATTCACCCCTCCACTTT. Its translation: CASRLRHPSDSPLHF.